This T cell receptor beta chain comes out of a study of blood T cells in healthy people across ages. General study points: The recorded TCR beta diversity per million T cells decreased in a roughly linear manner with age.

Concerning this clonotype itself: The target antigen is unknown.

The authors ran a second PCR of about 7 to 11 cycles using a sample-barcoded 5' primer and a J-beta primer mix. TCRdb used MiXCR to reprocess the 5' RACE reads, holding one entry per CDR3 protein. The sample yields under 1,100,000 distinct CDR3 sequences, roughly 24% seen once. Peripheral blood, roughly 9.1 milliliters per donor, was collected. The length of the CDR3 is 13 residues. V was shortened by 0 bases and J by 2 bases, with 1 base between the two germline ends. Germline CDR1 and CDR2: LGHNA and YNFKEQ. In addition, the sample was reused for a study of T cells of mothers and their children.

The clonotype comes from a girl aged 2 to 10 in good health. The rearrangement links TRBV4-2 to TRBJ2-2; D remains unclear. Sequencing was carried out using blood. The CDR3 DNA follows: TGTGCCAGCAGCCAAGATAACACCGGGGAGCTGTTTTTT. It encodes CASSQDNTGELFF.